The rows below give T cell receptor beta chains drawn from one sample of a study of tumor-infiltrating lymphocytes in primary liver carcinoma. Using its own MiXCR run on the multiplex PCR reads, TCRdb lists one record per CDR3 protein. The sample holds more than 50,000 distinct CDR3 sequences, about 80% seen once. Sequencing was done on a sample of liver tumor tissue from sampling region 2. The receptor source for this set is a man aged 40-49 years with primary liver carcinoma and hepatitis B virus infection. Each CDR3 is given with its conserved first and last residue. A D gene is named only where the DNA matches it firmly. Rows give clone size only sometimes, using once, few, many, or a class for an expanded clone.

v_call	clone_size	j_call	d_call	cdr3_aa	cdr3_nt
TRBV5-1	-	TRBJ1-5	-	CASSLAGGQPQHF	TGCGCCAGCAGCTTGGCGGGCGGACAGCCCCAGCATTTT
TRBV11-2	-	TRBJ2-3	TRBD2	CASGLEGLAWTDRQYF	TGTGCCAGTGGCTTAGAGGGACTAGCGTGGACAGATAGGCAGTATTTT
TRBV14	-	TRBJ1-2	-	CASNQVGGDYDYTF	TGTGCCAGCAACCAAGTCGGGGGCGACTATGACTACACCTTC
TRBV6-6	once	TRBJ2-1	TRBD2	CASTQGLAGSNEQSF	TGTGCCAGCACGCAGGGACTAGCGGGAAGCAATGAGCAGTCCTTC
TRBV7-3	few	TRBJ2-7	TRBD2	CASRPSGGSYEQHF	TGTGCCAGCAGACCTAGCGGGGGTTCCTACGAGCAGCACTTC
TRBV6-1	-	TRBJ2-1	TRBD2	CASSFGLAGYNEQFF	TGTGCCAGCAGCTTTGGACTAGCGGGATACAATGAGCAGTTCTTC
TRBV4-1	-	TRBJ1-5	-	CASTQDRVIQPQHF	TGCGCCAGCACCCAAGATCGGGTGATACAGCCACAGCACTTT
TRBV20-1	-	TRBJ2-4	TRBD2	CSARWASGGNIQYF	TGCAGTGCTAGATGGGCTAGCGGAGGAAACATTCAGTACTTC
TRBV6-2/TRBV6-3	-	TRBJ2-1	-	CAGSLTHSSYNEQFF	TGTGCCGGTAGCCTAACCCATAGCTCCTACAATGAGCAGTTCTTC
TRBV29-1	-	TRBJ2-3	TRBD2	CSVRAGTTGTLYF	TGCAGCGTTCGAGCGGGGACCACAGGTACGCTGTATTTT
TRBV5-1	-	TRBJ2-5	TRBD2	CTSSSGTSGIQETQYF	TGCACCAGCAGCTCTGGGACTAGCGGGATCCAAGAGACCCAGTACTTC
TRBV4-1	-	TRBJ2-7	-	CATSQDVAEEQYF	TGTGCCACTAGCCAAGATGTAGCGGAGGAGCAGTACTTC
TRBV7-2	-	TRBJ2-7	-	CANSLDKGPYEQYF	TGTGCTAACAGCTTAGACAAAGGCCCCTACGAGCAGTACTTC
TRBV28	-	TRBJ2-3	-	CASSLPIGRQYF	TGTGCCAGCAGTTTGCCGATTGGTAGGCAGTATTTT
TRBV4-1	once	TRBJ2-7	TRBD1	CASSSPGGFNSYEQYF	TGCGCCAGCAGTTCTCCAGGGGGATTTAACTCCTACGAGCAGTACTTC
TRBV6-6	-	TRBJ2-1	-	CASSQIGEQFF	TGTGCCAGCAGTCAGATTGGGGAGCAGTTCTTT
TRBV4-1	-	TRBJ2-5	-	CASSQVLRGNQETQYF	TGCGCCAGCAGCCAAGTTCTGAGGGGGAACCAAGAGACCCAGTACTTC
TRBV6-5	-	TRBJ2-3	-	CASNYPPLATSTDTQYF	TGTGCCAGCAATTACCCCCCGCTTGCAACTAGCACAGATACGCAGTATTTT
TRBV12-3/TRBV12-4	many	TRBJ2-2	-	CASSPRTAGELFF	TGTGCCAGCAGTCCCAGGACAGCCGGGGAGCTGTTTTTT
TRBV13	once	TRBJ2-3	-	CARIPRRGDTQYF	TGTGCCAGGATCCCGAGACGGGGAGATACGCAGTATTTT
TRBV7-8	many	TRBJ1-5	-	CASSLTRGWDQPQHF	TGTGCCAGCAGCTTAACTCGAGGTTGGGATCAGCCCCAGCATTTT
TRBV12-1	-	TRBJ2-7	-	CASSAGTGAYEQYF	TGTGCCAGCAGCGCCGGGACAGGGGCCTACGAGCAGTATTTC
TRBV7-8	-	TRBJ2-7	-	CTSSLHSDSFYEQYF	TGTACCAGCAGCTTACACTCGGACAGTTTCTACGAGCAGTACTTC